What follows are 32 T cell receptor beta chains derived from one specimen sequenced in a study of beta chain features in type 1 diabetes. Expressed TCRB transcripts were sequenced because the isolated RNA had all been reverse transcribed beforehand. Produced via immunoSEQ multiplex PCR; TCRdb's table is partial and in-frame only. The table shows approximately 160,000 clones, with about 9.8% occurring only once. Sequenced input: central memory CD4+ T cells from blood. These receptors were collected from a woman younger than 35 in good health.

This clone was seen a few times. The chain couples TRBV5-1 to TRBJ2-3; possibly TRBD2 for D (7 bases). The CDR3 contains 16 residues. Germline loops: CDR1 SGHRS, CDR2 YFSETQ. Trimming took 1 base from V and 1 from J, leaving 13 bases between them. The CDR3 nucleotides read TGCGCCAGCAGCTTGAGGCGGGGGCCTCGCACAGATACGCAGTATTTT. Translation gives CASSLRRGPRTDTQYF.

This clone has a count of ten or more. The CDR3 nucleotides read TGTGCCAGCAGCAAGGGGGCGCGGGAGCAGTACTTC. It specifies CASSKGAREQYF. The V call is TRBV5-4, the J call TRBJ2-7, with 7 bases aligning to TRBD1. The CDR3 covers 12 residues. Germline V gene data show CDR1 as SGHNT and CDR2 as YYREEE (reference sequence). Trimming removed 4 bases from V and 7 bases from J; junction bases left unmatched: 5.

This clone has only a few counts. This chain joins TRBV30 and TRBJ1-1; a weak D match, TRBD1 (5 bases). CDR1 is GTSNPN, CDR2 SVGIG, per germline (reference sequence). The CDR3 consists of 15 residues. Between the trimmed V and J ends, which lost 1 base and 1 base, there was a span of 13 bases. The CDR3 here is CAWSAGGSRNTEAFF. DNA of the CDR3: TGTGCCTGGAGTGCGGGGGGGAGTAGGAACACTGAAGCTTTCTTT.

This clone was observed a few times. CDR3 in DNA: TGCGCCAGCAGCTTTAGCGGGCGCACAGATACGCAGTATTTT. It encodes CASSFSGRTDTQYF. The chain carries TRBV5-1 and TRBJ2-3; 7 positions match TRBD2. The CDR3 spans 14 residues. The junction had 1 base not matched to a gene; V was cut back by 2 bases and J by 1 base. Germline values: CDR1 SGHRS, CDR2 YFSETQ. The variable domain in full, completed from reference TRBV5-1 and TRBJ2-3, reads KAGVTQTPRYLIKTRGQQVTLSCSPISGHRSVSWYQQTPGQGLQFLFEYFSETQRNKGNFPGRFSGRQFSNSRSEMNVSTLELGDSALYLCASSFSGRTDTQYFGPGTRLTVL.

The chain combines TRBV21-1 with TRBJ2-7; TRBD1, the D gene given by the table, was not confirmed from the DNA. TRBV21-1 is an annotated pseudogene. The CDR3 sequence is 16 residues long. The CDR3 DNA reads TGTGCCAGCAGCCCCCCCGTGGACAGGGGAGGCCACGAGCAGTACTTC. Its protein product is CASSPPVDRGGHEQYF.

This clone has more than one count but fewer than ten. The CDR3 sequence: CAIRTTGSSGNTIYF. CDR3 in DNA: TGTGCCATCAGGACGACAGGGTCGTCTGGAAACACCATATATTTT. V and J are TRBV10-3 and TRBJ1-3; TRBD1 agrees at 7 bases. The CDR3 has 15 residues. With 6 bases clipped from V and 1 base from J, the junction kept 6 bases outside the gene matches. Germline lookup yields CDR1 ENHRY and CDR2 SYGVKD.

V gene TRBV11-3 combines with J gene TRBJ1-4; 11 bases are shared with TRBD1. Germline V lookup: CDR1 SGHNT, CDR2 YENEEA. Trimming cost V 3 bases and J 0 bases; bases outside gene matches: 6. The CDR3 length is 18 residues. The CDR3 DNA reads as TGTGCCAGCAGCTTTGGAGGACAGGGGGCAGCAACTAATGAAAAACTGTTTTTT. It specifies CASSFGGQGAATNEKLFF.

The J gene is TRBJ2-7, the V gene TRBV30; 9 bases align to TRBD2. Germline V lookup: CDR1 GTSNPN, CDR2 SVGIG (reference sequence). CDR3 length equals 15 residues. With 5 bases clipped from V and 2 bases from J, the junction kept 10 bases outside the gene matches. The CDR3 protein is CAWGEMRGGTYEQYF. CDR3 nucleotide sequence: TGTGCCTGGGGTGAGATGCGGGGGGGTACCTACGAGCAGTACTTC.

This clone turned up a few times. The gene calls are TRBV30 and TRBJ2-5, with D tentatively TRBD2 (6 bases). The CDR3 has 18 residues. In germline, CDR1 is GTSNPN, CDR2 SVGIG (reference sequence). The germline V and J ends were trimmed by 0 bases and 5 bases, with 25 bases remaining between them. CDR3 loop: CAWSVLVGRDLSGETQYF. CDR3 nucleotide sequence: TGTGCCTGGAGTGTACTGGTGGGGCGGGACCTGAGTGGGGAGACCCAGTACTTC.

This clone occurred a few times. The rearrangement joins TRBV30 to TRBJ2-1, with D maybe TRBD2 (5 bases). The CDR3 runs to 14 residues. Trimming took off 1 base at V and 7 bases at J, with 14 bases between the two ends. Per germline, CDR1 GTSNPN and CDR2 SVGIG (reference sequence). The CDR3 coding sequence is TGTGCCTGGAGTGGCGGGCTCAGAGAAAATGAGCAGTTCTTC. Translating gives CAWSGGLRENEQFF. Combining the CDR3 with reference TRBV30 and TRBJ2-1 gives the whole variable domain SQTIHQWPATLVQPVGSPLSLECTVEGTSNPNLYWYRQAAGRGLQLLFYSVGIGQISSEVPQNLSASRPQDRQFILSSKKLLLSDSGFYLCAWSGGLRENEQFFGPGTRLTVL.

The CDR3 spells CASTTASISYEQYF. The CDR3 bases are TGTGCCAGCACGACAGCTAGTATCTCCTACGAGCAGTACTTC. This chain uses TRBV18 with TRBJ2-7; D may be TRBD1 (5 bases). In germline, CDR1 is KGHSH, CDR2 LQKENI. The V gene lost 8 bases and the J gene lost 0 bases, with 14 bases spanning the gap. The CDR3 consists of 14 residues.

The V gene is TRBV7-9, the J gene TRBJ1-4, with 7 bases fitting TRBD1. After removal of 2 bases from V and 5 bases from J, the junction contained 2 bases not matched to a gene. The germline V gene encodes CDR1 SEHNR and CDR2 FQNEAQ (reference sequence). The CDR3 is made up of 14 amino acids. For the CDR3, the DNA is TGTGCCAGCAGCTTACAGGGGGTAAATGAAAAACTGTTTTTT. It encodes CASSLQGVNEKLFF.

This clone was seen only once. The CDR3 nucleotides read TGTGCCAGCAGTTCCCGAGGGACAGGCAATGAAAAACTGTTTTTT. It specifies CASSSRGTGNEKLFF. This chain links TRBV27 with TRBJ1-4; 8 bases agree with TRBD1. The CDR3 spans 15 residues. Germline values: CDR1 MNHEY, CDR2 SMNVEV (reference sequence). V gave up 4 bases and J gave up 5 bases; unmatched junction bases: 6.

This clone was seen a few times. This chain joins TRBV4-1 and TRBJ1-5; D unclear. Trimming left V 1 base short and J 6 bases short, with 10 bases between. Germline V gives CDR1 MGHRA, CDR2 YSYEKL. This CDR3 has 14 amino acids. The CDR3 region is CASSQVPDFQPQHF. CDR3 DNA sequence: TGCGCCAGCAGCCAAGTCCCAGACTTTCAGCCCCAGCATTTT.

This clone was found a few times. This chain joins TRBV29-1 and TRBJ1-2; D ambiguous. Germline loops: CDR1 SQVTM, CDR2 ANQGSEA. V lost 5 bases to trimming and J lost 8 bases, with 18 bases between them. The CDR3 is 13 residues long. The DNA of the CDR3 is TGCAGCGTTACATCCACCGGGTCGGTAGGCTACACCTTC. The encoded protein is CSVTSTGSVGYTF.

The chain is built from TRBV30 and TRBJ2-3, with 8 bases lining up with TRBD2. Unmatched junction bases numbered 4, after V lost 0 bases and J lost 2 bases. Germline V lookup: CDR1 GTSNPN, CDR2 SVGIG (reference sequence). The CDR3 runs to 15 residues. The CDR3 protein is CAWSVSGSYTDTQYF. The CDR3 DNA reads TGTGCCTGGAGTGTCAGCGGGAGCTACACAGATACGCAGTATTTT.

This clone turned up a few times. The V and J genes are TRBV30 and TRBJ1-1; 10 positions match TRBD1. The germline V gene encodes CDR1 GTSNPN and CDR2 SVGIG (reference sequence). J lost 6 bases, V lost 4 bases, and 8 bases had no gene match. The CDR3 sequence is 14 residues long. CDR3: CAWKRPGTGAEAFF. CDR3 DNA: TGTGCCTGGAAGCGACCTGGGACAGGGGCTGAAGCTTTCTTT.

This clone was found a few times. The chain joins TRBV18 to TRBJ1-1; 9 positions match TRBD1. The CDR3 is 14 residues long. With V trimmed by 5 bases and J by 3 bases, 4 bases remained unmatched. Germline V lookup: CDR1 KGHSH, CDR2 LQKENI. The CDR3 nucleotides are TGTGCCAGCTCAGCCGGGGACAGGGACACTGAAGCTTTCTTT. Protein sequence: CASSAGDRDTEAFF.

The chain recombines TRBV4-1 with TRBJ2-1; 11 bases line up with TRBD2. The J segment lost 9 bases and the V segment lost 0 bases, leaving 10 bases of the junction unmatched. CDR3 length: 17 residues. In germline, CDR1 is MGHRA, CDR2 YSYEKL. DNA of the CDR3: TGCGCCAGCAGCCAAGATGAGGCTAGCGGGAGGTGGGGTGAGCAGTTCTTC. Protein sequence: CASSQDEASGRWGEQFF.

This clone showed up just a few times. The chain links TRBV11-2 to TRBJ2-5; TRBD2 is a possible D gene (6 bases). V was cut by 5 bases and J by 5 bases, with 21 bases left in between. Per germline, CDR1 SGHAT and CDR2 FQNNGV. This CDR3 has 16 amino acids. The CDR3 loop is CASSPGGTVRRETQYF. The CDR3 DNA reads as TGTGCCAGCAGCCCCGGGGGAACGGTGAGGAGGGAGACCCAGTACTTC.

The chain is built from TRBV10-2 and TRBJ1-3; the match to TRBD1 covers 7 bases. Trimming removed 7 bases from V and 1 base from J; junction bases left unmatched: 13. In germline, CDR1 is WSHSY, CDR2 SAAADI. This CDR3 comprises 17 residues. Here the CDR3 reads CASNDNPGTASGNTIYF. The CDR3 DNA is TGCGCCAGCAATGATAACCCAGGGACAGCGTCTGGAAACACCATATATTTT.

This chain links TRBV13 with TRBJ1-1; D not certain. There are 13 residues in the CDR3. Germline CDR1 PRHDT, CDR2 FYEKMQ (reference sequence). Trimming pared 5 bases from V and 11 bases from J, leaving 18 bases between. CDR3 in DNA: TGTGCCAGCAGCCCCCTCGGGGTCAGTGAGGCTTTCTTT. This gives the protein CASSPLGVSEAFF.

The chain employs TRBV11-2 and TRBJ2-2; 8 bases map to TRBD1. Germline V gene sequence: CDR1 SGHAT, CDR2 FQNNGV. The length of the CDR3 is 14 residues. After removal of 6 bases from V and 4 bases from J, the junction contained 4 bases not matched to a gene. The CDR3 loop reads CASRRQGSTGELFF. In nucleotides, the CDR3 is TGTGCCAGCAGACGACAGGGGAGCACCGGGGAGCTGTTTTTT.

This clone has a handful of counts. The rearrangement links TRBV10-3 to TRBJ1-2, with D perhaps matching TRBD1 (5 bases). The V and J ends lost 10 bases and 3 bases respectively, with 18 bases between them. Germline CDR1 ENHRY, CDR2 SYGVKD. The CDR3 runs to 14 residues. The CDR3 DNA is TGTGCCAGTGCGGCGGCAGGGTTCGACTATGGCTACACCTTC. As protein: CASAAAGFDYGYTF.

V gene TRBV10-3 combines with J gene TRBJ2-5; weak D call: TRBD1 (6 bases). Trimming cost V 6 bases and J 3 bases, with 14 bases left between them. Germline V gene lookup returns CDR1 ENHRY and CDR2 SYGVKD. This CDR3 comprises 14 residues. This CDR3 reads CAIRGDRSKETQYF. In DNA, the CDR3 is TGTGCCATCAGAGGAGACAGGTCGAAAGAGACCCAGTACTTC.

The chain joins TRBV2 to TRBJ2-5, with D possibly being TRBD1 (6 bases). The CDR3 spans 13 residues. The V end was cut by 7 bases, the J end by 5 bases, with 14 bases between. Germline V gives CDR1 SNHLY, CDR2 FYNNEI. The CDR3 sequence is CASKQGSWETQYF. In DNA form, the CDR3 reads TGTGCCAGCAAGCAGGGGTCCTGGGAGACCCAGTACTTC. Complete variable domain (other parts from reference TRBV2 and TRBJ2-5): EPEVTQTPSHQVTQMGQEVILRCVPISNHLYFYWYRQILGQKVEFLVSFYNNEISEKSEIFDDQFSVERPDGSNFTLKIRSTKLEDSAMYFCASKQGSWETQYFGPGTRLLVL.

This rearrangement joins TRBV10-3 to TRBJ2-1, with 8 bases fitting TRBD2. Germline CDR1 and CDR2: ENHRY and SYGVKD. The CDR3 has 14 residues. V shed 6 bases and J 0 bases; nucleotides not matched to a gene: 1. Here the CDR3 reads CAIRRGDSYNEQFF. For the CDR3, the DNA is TGTGCCATCAGGCGGGGGGACTCCTACAATGAGCAGTTCTTC.

As to this clone: The junction and the germline gene differ at one end; a read error may be behind it. Other nucleotide sequences from this sample produce the same CDR3. The chain links TRBV29-1 to TRBJ2-5; tentatively, D is TRBD2 (6 bases). Germline CDR1 reads SQVTM; CDR2 reads ANQGSEA. This CDR3 spans 13 amino acids. The CDR3 here is CSVGELGRETQYF. DNA of the CDR3: TGTAGCGTTGGGGAATTGGGGAGGGAGACCCAGTACTTC.

This chain uses TRBV7-8 with TRBJ1-1; 9 nucleotides align to TRBD1. The V gene's germline CDR1 is SGHVS and CDR2 FQNEAQ. The CDR3 has 14 residues. V was pared by 4 bases and J by 3 bases, with 3 bases of the junction left unmatched. This CDR3 is CASSSTGGYTEAFF. CDR3 DNA: TGTGCCAGCAGCTCCACAGGGGGCTACACTGAAGCTTTCTTT.

The chain employs TRBV5-1 and TRBJ1-1; 9 bases line up with TRBD1. Germline V CDR1 and CDR2: SGHRS, YFSETQ. With 4 bases clipped from V and 0 bases from J, the junction kept 4 bases outside the gene matches. The CDR3 sequence is 15 residues long. This CDR3 reads CASSPGQGMNTEAFF. CDR3 nucleotide sequence: TGCGCCAGCAGCCCCGGACAGGGGATGAACACTGAAGCTTTCTTT.

The genes are TRBV9 and TRBJ2-3; D possibly corresponds to TRBD1 (5 bases). CDR1 and CDR2 from the germline V gene are SGDLS and YYNGEE. The V end lost 2 bases, the J end lost 2 bases, and 12 bases lay between the germline ends. The CDR3 contains 15 residues. CDR3 DNA sequence: TGTGCCAGCAGCGTTGGGCAGGGCCTCACAGATACGCAGTATTTT. It encodes CASSVGQGLTDTQYF.

This clone has more than one count but fewer than ten. This rearrangement joins TRBV6-6 to TRBJ2-5; D uncertain. The V gene's germline CDR1 is MNHNY and CDR2 SVGAGI (reference sequence). This CDR3 contains 13 residues. Trimming shortened V by 6 bases and J by 0 bases, and 8 bases separated the two germline ends. The CDR3 DNA reads as TGTGCCAGCAGAGACTTGTACCAAGAGACCCAGTACTTC. Protein product: CASRDLYQETQYF.